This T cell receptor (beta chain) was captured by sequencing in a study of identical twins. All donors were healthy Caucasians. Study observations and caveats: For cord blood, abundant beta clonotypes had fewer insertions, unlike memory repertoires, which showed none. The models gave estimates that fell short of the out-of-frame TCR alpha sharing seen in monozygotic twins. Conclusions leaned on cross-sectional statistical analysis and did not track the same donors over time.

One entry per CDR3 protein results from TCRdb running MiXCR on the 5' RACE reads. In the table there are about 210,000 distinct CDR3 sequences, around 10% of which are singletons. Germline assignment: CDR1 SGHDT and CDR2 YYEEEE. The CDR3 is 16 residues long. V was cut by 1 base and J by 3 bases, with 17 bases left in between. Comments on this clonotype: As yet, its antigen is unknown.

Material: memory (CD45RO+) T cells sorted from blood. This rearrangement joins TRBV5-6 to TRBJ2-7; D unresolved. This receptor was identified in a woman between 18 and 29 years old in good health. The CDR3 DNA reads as TGTGCCAGCAGCTTGATAGAAGGAGAAACAATCTACGAGCAGTACTTC. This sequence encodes CASSLIEGETIYEQYF.